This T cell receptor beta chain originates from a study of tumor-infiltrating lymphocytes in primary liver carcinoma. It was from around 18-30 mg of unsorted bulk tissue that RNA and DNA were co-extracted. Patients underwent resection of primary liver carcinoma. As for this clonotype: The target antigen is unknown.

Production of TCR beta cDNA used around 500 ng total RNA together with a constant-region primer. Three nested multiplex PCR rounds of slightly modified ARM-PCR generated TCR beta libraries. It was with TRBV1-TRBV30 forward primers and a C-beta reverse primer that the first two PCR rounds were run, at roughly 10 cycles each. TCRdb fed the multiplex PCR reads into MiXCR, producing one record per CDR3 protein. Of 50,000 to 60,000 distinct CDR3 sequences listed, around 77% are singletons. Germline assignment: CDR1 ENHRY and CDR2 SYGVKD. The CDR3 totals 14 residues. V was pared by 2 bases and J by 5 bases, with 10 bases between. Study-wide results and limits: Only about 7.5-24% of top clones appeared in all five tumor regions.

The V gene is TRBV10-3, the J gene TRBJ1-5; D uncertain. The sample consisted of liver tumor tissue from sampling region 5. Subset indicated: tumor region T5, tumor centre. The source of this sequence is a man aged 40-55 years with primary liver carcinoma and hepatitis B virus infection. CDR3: CAISERGAYQPQHF. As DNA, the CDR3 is TGTGCCATCAGTGAGCGTGGAGCGTATCAGCCCCAGCATTTT.